This TCR beta chain was retrieved from a study of chemoradiotherapy in HPV16-positive cancers. The overall study: Functional T-cell assays on a couple of HPV16-positive patients' cells defined candidate HPV-specific clones and common TCR motifs.

This CDR3 comprises 14 residues. Trimming removed 6 bases at V and 7 bases at J, with 16 bases between. Germline CDR1 and CDR2: MNHEY and SVGAGI. Repeated repertoire sampling spanned the course of chemoradiotherapy. Overall study results and limits: Candidate HPV-specific clones and E7-related TCR motifs grew in tumor during treatment.

This table comes from immunoSEQ multiplex PCR, and its TCRdb copy is limited to in-frame clones, with some not included. Of roughly 24,000 clones detected, 80% to 95% appear once; the ten largest clones hold roughly a sixth. Points on this clone: Antigen: not known.

This receptor was taken from a human donor with HPV-associated anogenital cancer. The specimen was blood, collected from a patient who underwent chemoradiotherapy. This rearrangement joins TRBV6-5 to TRBJ1-3, with D unresolved. The CDR3 spells CASRDQGWENTIYF. For the CDR3, the DNA is TGTGCCAGCAGGGACCAAGGATGGGAGAACACCATATATTTT.